These 15 T cell receptor beta chains share one sample of origin, sequenced in a study of memory CD4+ T cells and cytomegalovirus serostatus. Single viable CD3+CD4+CD8-CD45RO+ cells were sorted as the memory CD4+ T cells. The table came from immunoSEQ multiplex PCR; TCRdb's copy has only in-frame clones and leaves some out. The sample carries tens of thousands of clones, approximately 78% recorded once. The sequencing input was memory CD4+ T cells from blood. Receptors originate from an adult in good health and CMV-seronegative.

The chain is built from TRBV5-1 and TRBJ1-1; 8 positions agree with TRBD1. Germline V gene sequence: CDR1 SGHRS, CDR2 YFSETQ. This CDR3 comprises 16 residues. V trimming: 5 bases; J trimming: 4 bases; junction bases outside the gene matches: 13. DNA of the CDR3: TGCGCCAGCAGATCAGGGGGCGGTTCTATTGCCACTGAAGCTTTCTTT. Protein: CASRSGGGSIATEAFF.

The chain combines TRBV5-1 with TRBJ2-1; no clear D gene. Germline V CDR1 and CDR2: SGHRS, YFSETQ. This CDR3 comprises 12 residues. Trimming shortened V by 2 bases and J by 5 bases, and 5 bases separated the two germline ends. Written as DNA, the CDR3 is TGCGCCAGCAGCTTAAACCACAATGAGCAGTTCTTC. It encodes CASSLNHNEQFF.

The sample holds one count of this clone. The CDR3: CASSPDRGAGNSPLHF. The CDR3 bases are TGTGCCAGCAGTCCCGACAGGGGAGCGGGTAATTCACCCCTCCACTTT. The V call is TRBV7-2, the J call TRBJ1-6; 8 bases align to TRBD1. Germline CDR1 reads SGHTA; CDR2 reads FQGNSA. Trimming at V came to 6 bases and at J to 6 bases, leaving 10 bases not matched to a gene. There are 16 residues in the CDR3.

The V gene is TRBV5-1, the J gene TRBJ1-5, with D possibly matching TRBD1 (5 bases). The CDR3 runs to 15 residues. V gave up 4 bases and J gave up 4 bases, with 15 bases separating them. From germline, CDR1 is SGHRS and CDR2 YFSETQ. CDR3 sequence reads: CASSPTGEPNQPQHF. The DNA for the CDR3 is TGCGCCAGCAGCCCGACGGGGGAGCCAAATCAGCCCCAGCATTTT. Variable domain in full (rest from reference TRBV5-1 and TRBJ1-5): KAGVTQTPRYLIKTRGQQVTLSCSPISGHRSVSWYQQTPGQGLQFLFEYFSETQRNKGNFPGRFSGRQFSNSRSEMNVSTLELGDSALYLCASSPTGEPNQPQHFGDGTRLSIL.

This clone was seen just once. The gene calls are TRBV10-1 and TRBJ2-1; 7 positions agree with TRBD2. J lost 7 bases, V lost 5 bases, and 11 bases had no gene match. The CDR3 spans 15 residues. Germline V gives CDR1 WNHNN, CDR2 SYGVQD (reference sequence). CDR3 bases: TGCGCCAGCAGTCTTTTAGCGGGTGTCGGGAATGAGCAGTTCTTC. Protein product: CASSLLAGVGNEQFF.

The rearrangement joins TRBV11-2 to TRBJ2-5; 9 bases match TRBD1. Matching the DNA end better, TRBJ2-7 makes the J call doubtful. Germline CDR1 SGHAT, CDR2 FQNNGV. The length of the CDR3 is 18 residues. The CDR3 DNA sequence: TGTGCCAGCAGCCCTATTAGCCGCGTCCGGGACAGGGACTACGAGCAGTACTTC. Translated: CASSPISRVRDRDYEQYF.

This clone has just a few counts. The V and J genes are TRBV6-5 and TRBJ1-1; 7 nucleotides agree with TRBD1. This CDR3 has 14 amino acids. Germline CDR1 MNHEY, CDR2 SVGAGI. V dropped 2 bases and J dropped 8; count of bases not matched to a gene: 8. The CDR3 DNA sequence: TGTGCCAGCAGTTACACCGTCGGGACAGTAGAAGCTTTCTTT. Its translation is CASSYTVGTVEAFF.

The gene calls are TRBV27 and TRBJ2-7; 10 bases fit TRBD2. Germline CDR1 MNHEY, CDR2 SMNVEV (reference sequence). Trimming cost V 8 bases and J 5 bases; bases outside gene matches: 12. This CDR3 is built from 15 residues. DNA of the CDR3: TGTGCCAGCCCCGGGGTGGCTAGCGGGAGCCACGAGCAGTACTTC. Protein sequence: CASPGVASGSHEQYF.

CDR3 nucleotide sequence: TGTGCCAGCAGCAAAGGGACAGGGACGAAGTATGGCTACACCTTC. It is translated as CASSKGTGTKYGYTF. This chain links TRBV9 with TRBJ1-2, with 9 bases that match TRBD1. Germline trimming cut 4 bases from V and 5 bases from J; bases unmatched to any gene: 9. Germline V gene data show CDR1 as SGDLS and CDR2 as YYNGEE. The CDR3 is 15 amino acids.

This clone was seen only once. This chain links TRBV18 with TRBJ2-3; 10 bases line up with TRBD1. V shed 4 bases and J 3 bases; nucleotides not matched to a gene: 13. Germline CDR1 KGHSH, CDR2 LQKENI. CDR3 size: 18 residues. CDR3 region: CASSLLPGQGRRTDTQYF. The CDR3 bases are TGTGCCAGCTCACTACTGCCGGGACAGGGGCGGCGGACAGATACGCAGTATTTT.

The V gene is TRBV6-1, the J gene TRBJ1-3; a possible D gene is TRBD1 (5 bases). From germline, CDR1 is MNHNS and CDR2 SASEGT. CDR3 size: 14 residues. Deletions cut 4 bases from V and 11 bases from J, with 18 bases between. The CDR3 protein is CASSAPGPGIAIYF. CDR3 DNA sequence: TGTGCCAGCAGTGCCCCGGGACCGGGGATCGCCATATATTTT.

This clone was recorded only once. As DNA, the CDR3 is TGTGCCAGCAGTTACTCGGCGGCGAGCAATCAGCCCCAGCATTTT. Residues: CASSYSAASNQPQHF. This chain links TRBV6-5 with TRBJ1-5, with D uncertain. CDR3 length: 15 amino acids. Looked up from germline, CDR1 is MNHEY and CDR2 is SVGAGI. V was shortened by 0 bases and J by 1 base, with 7 bases between the two germline ends.

The chain is built from TRBV7-2 and TRBJ1-2; no firm D call. The V and J ends lost 5 bases and 2 bases respectively, with 15 bases between them. In germline, CDR1 is SGHTA, CDR2 FQGNSA. The CDR3 has 15 residues. This CDR3 is CASSLGGHFNYGYTF. CDR3 nucleotide sequence: TGTGCCAGCAGCCTAGGTGGTCACTTCAACTATGGCTACACCTTC.

V usage is TRBV5-8 and J usage is TRBJ2-5; 9 bases align to TRBD2. The junction had 5 bases not matched to a gene; V was cut back by 2 bases and J by 3 bases. This CDR3 has 15 amino acids. Germline V lookup: CDR1 SGHTS, CDR2 YDEGEE. The CDR3 DNA reads TGTGCCAGCAGCTTCCCTCTAGCGGGAAAAGAGACCCAGTACTTC. The encoded protein is CASSFPLAGKETQYF.

This chain connects TRBV18 to TRBJ2-2; TRBD2 is a possible D gene (6 bases). Between the trimmed V and J ends, which lost 6 bases and 2 bases, there was a span of 10 bases. This CDR3 is built from 14 residues. Per the germline V gene, CDR1 is KGHSH and CDR2 is LQKENI. The CDR3 nucleotides read TGTGCCAGCTCCCCGGGACTTAACACCGGGGAGCTGTTTTTT. Translated: CASSPGLNTGELFF.